This T cell receptor (beta chain) was sequenced in a study of T cell repertoires in cytomegalovirus infection (dated by TCRdb to about 2019). For the wider study: Donor HLA type was relevant to the analysis, because carriage of CMV infection together with the matching HLA type was indicated by public TCR beta signatures. General conclusions and limits of the study: In the ex vivo response, HLA-C-restricted CMV-specific TCR beta clonotypes were dominant, and in two of eight donors the single most frequent clonotype came from this HLA-C-restricted group. Carriers of CMV infection plus the relevant HLA type were discriminated by the cumulative frequency of public TCR beta family members in the study cohort and in an independent approximately 350-donor cohort.

As concerns this clonotype: The antigen it binds to is not known. Base quality data are lacking; no much larger clone is found one base away.

Unmatched junction bases come to 9, with V trimmed by 6 bases and J by 8 bases. The CDR3, cysteine through phenylalanine, is 13 amino acids long. Kept here is only the CDR3 DNA, which spans 39 bases and is read in frame from base 1. CDR1 and CDR2 are read off the germline V gene as SNHLY and FYNNEI. TCRdb lists the instrument as Illumina HiSeq 1500. TCRdb reworked the public reads: Q25 trimming with fastp, MiXCR clone assembly, productive beta chains retained. Merged by CDR3 protein, the rows form single entries marked with the most common genes and DNA. This sample lists a few hundred thousand distinct CDR3 sequences; less than 20% were detected once. The ten most abundant clones make up approximately 8% of the sample.

This clonotype was sampled from a human donor in good health (CMV status not recorded). Some clones in this sample may be carry-over from other donors' samples. This chain joins TRBV2 to TRBJ1-1; a stretch of 7 junction bases matches TRBD1. Sequencing used PBMCs. The CDR3 corresponds to CASRTLVTGEAFF. The DNA sequence is TGTGCCAGCAGGACCCTGGTGACAGGGGAAGCTTTCTTT.